This TCR beta chain was documented in a study of TET2 disruption in CD19-targeted CAR T cells (dated 2018 in TCRdb). Broadly, across the study: Sample numbers were set by the original clinical trial design and sample availability, with no additional inclusion criteria.

The paper's findings and limits, for the study overall: Conclusions about the patient's CAR T cells rested on extensive analysis of a single subject.

Note on this clone: This receptor's antigen is unknown. The read is 3 residues too short to cover the CDR3 end, so that end is filled in from the germline J gene.

CDR1 and CDR2 (WSHSY, SAAADI) derive from the germline V gene. From its cysteine to its phenylalanine, the CDR3 spans 16 amino acids. The DNA shown is the part of the CDR3 that was read: 39 bases, in frame from base 1. TCR beta chain deep sequencing was performed with the immunoSEQ assay. The authors' analysis ran thus. Clonotype frequencies were computed using only productive TCR beta rearrangements. What TCRdb holds here is the immuneACCESS table cut down to in-frame rearrangements. Part of the clones is not present; checked against another copy, under half of the missing clones reflect an unresolved V gene, and the others are unexplained. That table is the source of V, J and clone size, and D and trimming were worked out from the DNA. The sample's records list 25,000 or so clones. 1.5% to 2% of the sample comes from the top ten. What this sample's treatment or condition label stands for: autologous CTL019 cells: CD19 CAR with 4-1BB and CD3 zeta domains. TCR zeta and 4-1BB costimulatory signaling domains were incorporated into the CD19 CAR. T cells for CTL019 manufacturing were collected from peripheral blood by means of leukapheresis. The DNeasy Blood and Tissue Kit was used to extract genomic DNA from pre-infusion T cells, peripheral blood, or sorted post-infusion T cells.

This receptor was taken from a man between 65 and 85 years old with chronic lymphocytic leukemia. The sequenced sample was CD8- CAR+ T cells sorted from cultured blood T cells, obtained for CD19 CAR T cell therapy. Explained via the paper, the cell subset or site label denotes: CD8-negative CAR-positive T cells from the infusion product. The chain couples TRBV10-2 to TRBJ2-4, with 10 bases aligning to TRBD1. The CDR3 DNA, read in part, is TGCGCCAGCAGTGAAGGGGGACAGGGGCGCAATCAGCCT. Translated, this gives CASSEGGQGRNQP. The CDR3 in full is CASSEGGQGRNQPQYF.